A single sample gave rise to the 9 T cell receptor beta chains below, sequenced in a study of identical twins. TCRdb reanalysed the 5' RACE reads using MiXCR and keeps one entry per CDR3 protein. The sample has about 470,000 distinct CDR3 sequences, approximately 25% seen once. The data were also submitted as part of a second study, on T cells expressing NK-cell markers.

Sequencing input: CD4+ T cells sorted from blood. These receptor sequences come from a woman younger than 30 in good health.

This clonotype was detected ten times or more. This CDR3 is CSVTGGYTF. The CDR3 DNA sequence: TGCAGTGTTACAGGAGGCTACACCTTC. The rearrangement joins TRBV20-1 to TRBJ1-2; a possible D gene is TRBD1 (5 bases). The CDR3 consists of 9 residues. The V end lost 7 bases, the J end lost 8 bases, and 8 bases lay between the germline ends. Germline V CDR1 and CDR2: DFQATT, SNEGSKA (reference sequence).

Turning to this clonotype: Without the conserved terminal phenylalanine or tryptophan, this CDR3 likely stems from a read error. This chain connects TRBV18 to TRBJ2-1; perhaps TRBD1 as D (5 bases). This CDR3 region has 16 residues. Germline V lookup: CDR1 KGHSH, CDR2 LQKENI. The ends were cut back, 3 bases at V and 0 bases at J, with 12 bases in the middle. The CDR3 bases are TGTGCCAGCTCACCCAGGGTTCCGAGCTCCTACAATGAGCAGTTCTCC. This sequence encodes CASSPRVPSSYNEQFS.

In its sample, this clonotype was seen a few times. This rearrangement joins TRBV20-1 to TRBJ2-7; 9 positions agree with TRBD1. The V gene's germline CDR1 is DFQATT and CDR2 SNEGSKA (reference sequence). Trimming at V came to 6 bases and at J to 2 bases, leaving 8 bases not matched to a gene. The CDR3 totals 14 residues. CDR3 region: CSALYRGRPYEQYF. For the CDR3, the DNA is TGCAGTGCACTTTACAGGGGGCGTCCCTACGAGCAGTACTTC.

The CDR3 protein is CAISGGSGGGEQYF. The CDR3, as DNA: TGTGCCATCAGTGGGGGTAGTGGAGGGGGCGAGCAGTACTTC. The chain is built from TRBV10-3 and TRBJ2-7, with D tentatively TRBD1 or TRBD2 (6 bases each). Looked up from germline, CDR1 is ENHRY and CDR2 is SYGVKD. There are 14 residues in the CDR3. V lost 4 bases and J lost 6, with 16 bases in between.

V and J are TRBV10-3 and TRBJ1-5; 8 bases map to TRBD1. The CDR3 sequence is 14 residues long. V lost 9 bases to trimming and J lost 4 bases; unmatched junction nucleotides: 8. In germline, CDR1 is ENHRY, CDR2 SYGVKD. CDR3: CAIGQGLGNQPQHF. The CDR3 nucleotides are TGTGCCATTGGACAGGGTTTGGGAAATCAGCCCCAGCATTTT.

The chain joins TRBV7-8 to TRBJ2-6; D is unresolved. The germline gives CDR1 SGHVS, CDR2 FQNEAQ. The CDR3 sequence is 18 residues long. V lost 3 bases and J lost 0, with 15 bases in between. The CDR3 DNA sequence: TGTGCCAGCAGCTTTTTACACAAAGTCTCCTCTGGGGCCAACGTCCTGACTTTC. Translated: CASSFLHKVSSGANVLTF. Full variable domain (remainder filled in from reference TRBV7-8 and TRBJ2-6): GAGVSQSPRYKVAKRGQDVALRCDPISGHVSLFWYQQALGQGPEFLTYFQNEAQLDKSGLPSDRFFAERPEGSVSTLKIQRTQQEDSAVYLCASSFLHKVSSGANVLTFGAGSRLTVL.

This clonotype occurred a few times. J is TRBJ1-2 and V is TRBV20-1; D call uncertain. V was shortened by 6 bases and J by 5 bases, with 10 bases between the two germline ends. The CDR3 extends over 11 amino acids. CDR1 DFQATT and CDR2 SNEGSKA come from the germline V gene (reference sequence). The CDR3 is CSAVVGYGYTF. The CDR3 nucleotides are TGCAGTGCCGTAGTTGGATATGGCTACACCTTC.

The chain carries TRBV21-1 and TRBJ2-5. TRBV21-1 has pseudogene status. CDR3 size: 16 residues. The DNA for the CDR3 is TGTGCCAGCAGCAAAGCATGCAGAACAAGGAAAGAGACCCAGTACTTC. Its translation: CASSKACRTRKETQYF.

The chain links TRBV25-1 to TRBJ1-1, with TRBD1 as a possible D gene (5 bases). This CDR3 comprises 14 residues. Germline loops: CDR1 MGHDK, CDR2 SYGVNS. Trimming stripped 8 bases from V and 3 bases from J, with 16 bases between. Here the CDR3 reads CASGAGRFDTEAFF. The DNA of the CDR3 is TGTGCCAGCGGGGCAGGGCGCTTTGACACTGAAGCTTTCTTT. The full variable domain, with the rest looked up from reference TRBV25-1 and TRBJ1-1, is EADIYQTPRYLVIGTGKKITLECSQTMGHDKMYWYQQDPGMELHLIHYSYGVNSTEKGDLSSESTVSRIRTEHFPLTLESARPSHTSQYLCASGAGRFDTEAFFGQGTRLTVV.